These 13 T cell receptor beta chains share one sample of origin, sequenced in a study of response to subunit inactivated influenza vaccine. From the RT-PCR reads, TCRdb called clonotypes with MiXCR, one entry per CDR3 protein. Of 590,000 or so distinct CDR3 sequences in the sample, 13% to 15% are singletons; the top ten hold 6.5% to 8%. Sequencing was performed on PBMCs from blood, taken less than 15 days before vaccination. The origin of the receptors is a man aged 50 to 60 who received an inactivated influenza vaccine.

This clonotype has ten or more counts. This CDR3 reads CASSQAGGNTIYF. The CDR3 region has the DNA TGCGCCAGCAGCCAAGCGGGTGGAAACACCATATATTTT. This chain connects TRBV4-3 to TRBJ1-3; D call uncertain. The V end lost 1 base, the J end lost 3 bases, and 4 bases lay between the germline ends. Germline lookup yields CDR1 LGHNA and CDR2 YSLEER. The CDR3 has 13 amino acids.

This clonotype was seen more than once but under ten times. The chain links TRBV6-5 to TRBJ1-3, with 8 bases aligning to TRBD1. The CDR3 covers 16 residues. V gave up 0 bases and J gave up 0 bases; unmatched junction bases: 1. Germline V lookup: CDR1 MNHEY, CDR2 SVGAGI. The CDR3 loop reads CASSYSGTGSGNTIYF. The CDR3 nucleotides are TGTGCCAGCAGTTACTCCGGGACAGGCTCTGGAAACACCATATATTTT.

The rearrangement joins TRBV7-3 to TRBJ2-3; D is possibly TRBD2 (5 bases). Germline CDR1 and CDR2: SGHTA and FQGTGA. With 0 bases removed from V and 5 bases from J, the gap between germline ends came to 15 bases. The CDR3 is 16 residues long. CDR3: CASSLTGGIEGDTQYF. The CDR3 region has the DNA TGTGCCAGCAGCTTAACGGGCGGAATCGAGGGAGATACGCAGTATTTT.

The chain has TRBV15 and TRBJ2-3; a possible D gene is TRBD2 (6 bases). Germline V gene lookup returns CDR1 LNHNV and CDR2 YYDKDF (reference sequence). This CDR3 spans 14 amino acids. With 10 bases removed from V and 1 base from J, the gap between germline ends came to 15 bases. The CDR3: CAISFGTGTDTQYF. In DNA form, the CDR3 reads TGTGCCATCTCGTTCGGGACTGGCACAGATACGCAGTATTTT.

The CDR3 here is CASSQEDQYYEQYF. CDR3 sequence (DNA): TGTGCCAGCAGCCAAGAGGACCAATACTACGAGCAGTACTTC. The chain links TRBV4-2 to TRBJ2-7; D is ambiguous. The length of the CDR3 is 14 residues. Between the trimmed V and J ends, which lost 0 bases and 3 bases, there was a span of 9 bases. Germline values: CDR1 LGHNA, CDR2 YNFKEQ.

This chain links TRBV20-1 with TRBJ2-2; D perhaps matches TRBD1 (5 bases). Trimming took off 5 bases at V and 4 bases at J, with 20 bases between the two ends. The length of the CDR3 is 16 residues. Germline loops: CDR1 DFQATT, CDR2 SNEGSKA (reference sequence). The CDR3: CSALARGQGITGELFF. DNA of the CDR3: TGCAGTGCTCTGGCGCGAGGACAAGGAATCACCGGGGAGCTGTTTTTT.

This clonotype appeared many times. This chain joins TRBV5-1 and TRBJ2-5; 9 bases are shared with TRBD1. The CDR3 length is 14 residues. V gave up 2 bases and J gave up 3 bases; unmatched junction bases: 2. Germline V CDR1 and CDR2: SGHRS, YFSETQ. In DNA, the CDR3 is TGCGCCAGCAGCTTAGGACAGGGGAAAGAGACCCAGTACTTC. Its translation: CASSLGQGKETQYF.

This clonotype was counted between two and nine times. The rearrangement joins TRBV6-1 to TRBJ2-5; 11 bases agree with TRBD2. J lost 5 bases, V lost 1 base, and 3 bases had no gene match. Germline CDR1 reads MNHNS; CDR2 reads SASEGT. The CDR3 spans 15 residues. Written as DNA, the CDR3 is TGTGCCAGCAGTGAAGGACTAGCGGGACGGGAGACCCAGTACTTC. This encodes CASSEGLAGRETQYF.

This sequence joins TRBV12-3 or TRBV12-4 and TRBJ2-2; the D is unclear. The ends were cut back, 6 bases at V and 5 bases at J, with 10 bases in the middle. The CDR3 is 13 amino acids. The CDR3 region is CASSYPQTGELFF. The CDR3 nucleotides are TGTGCCAGCAGCTACCCCCAGACCGGGGAGCTGTTTTTT.

The chain links TRBV12-3 or TRBV12-4 to TRBJ2-3, with D possibly matching TRBD1 (6 bases). V was clipped by 2 bases and J by 0 bases, with 12 bases between them. The CDR3 totals 16 residues. CDR3 amino acids: CASSLRGGFSTDTQYF. The CDR3 coding sequence is TGTGCCAGCAGTTTACGAGGGGGTTTTAGCACAGATACGCAGTATTTT.

This clonotype has just a few counts. The chain uses TRBV6-2 or TRBV6-3 and TRBJ2-1, with 8 bases lining up with TRBD2. The CDR3 runs 16 residues. J was trimmed by 0 bases and V by 6 bases; bases with no gene match: 7. CDR1 and CDR2 from the germline V gene are MNHEY and SVGEGT. CDR3 residues: CASRPRSGSSYNEQFF. CDR3 coding DNA: TGTGCCAGCAGACCTCGGAGCGGGAGCTCCTACAATGAGCAGTTCTTC.

The chain couples TRBV6-2 or TRBV6-3 to TRBJ2-3; D remains unclear. The germline gives CDR1 MNHEY, CDR2 SVGEGT. This CDR3 comprises 13 residues. V shed 6 bases and J shed 4 bases, with 11 bases lying between them. The CDR3 region has the DNA TGTGCCAGCAGCCCTTCCATCTCAGATACGCAGTATTTT. It encodes CASSPSISDTQYF.

This clonotype was observed many times. This chain connects TRBV7-9 to TRBJ2-7; 9 positions match TRBD2. The CDR3 extends over 15 amino acids. V shed 6 bases and J 5 bases; nucleotides not matched to a gene: 11. Germline values: CDR1 SEHNR, CDR2 FQNEAQ (reference sequence). CDR3 bases: TGTGCCAGCAGAGCTAGCGGGGCCTCCAGGGACGAGCAGTACTTC. The encoded protein is CASRASGASRDEQYF.